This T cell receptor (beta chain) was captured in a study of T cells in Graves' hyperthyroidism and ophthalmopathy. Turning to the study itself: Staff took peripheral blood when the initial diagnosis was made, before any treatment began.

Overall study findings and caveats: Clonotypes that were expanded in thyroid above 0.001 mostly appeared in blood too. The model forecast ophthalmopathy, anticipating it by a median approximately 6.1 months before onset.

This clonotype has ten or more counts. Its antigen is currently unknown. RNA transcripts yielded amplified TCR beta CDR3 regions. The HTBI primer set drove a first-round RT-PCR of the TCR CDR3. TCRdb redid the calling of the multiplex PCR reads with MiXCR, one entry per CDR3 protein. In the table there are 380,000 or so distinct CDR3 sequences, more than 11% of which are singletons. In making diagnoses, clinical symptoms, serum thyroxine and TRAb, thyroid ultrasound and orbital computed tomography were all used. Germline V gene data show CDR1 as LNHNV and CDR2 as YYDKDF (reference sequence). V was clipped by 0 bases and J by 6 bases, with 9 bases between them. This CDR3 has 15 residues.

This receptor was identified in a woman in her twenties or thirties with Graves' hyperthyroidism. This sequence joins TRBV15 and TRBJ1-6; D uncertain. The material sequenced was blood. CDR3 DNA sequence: TGTGCCACCAGCAGAGATCTATCAGCTAATTCACCCCTCCACTTT. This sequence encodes CATSRDLSANSPLHF.